This TCR beta chain appears in the sequencing data of a study of response to subunit inactivated influenza vaccine. TCRdb re-called the RT-PCR reads with MiXCR, one entry per CDR3 protein. The sample records roughly 500,000 distinct CDR3 sequences, 16% being singletons. Findings and limits, study-wide: A suggestion made by the authors is that each seasonal influenza vaccination recruits few new T cells.

V lost 4 bases and J lost 10; bases outside the gene matches: 8. CDR1 MNHEY and CDR2 SMNVEV come from the germline V gene (reference sequence). This CDR3 spans 13 amino acids. This clonotype has just a few counts. Its matching antigen is unknown. This chain connects TRBV27 to TRBJ1-2; 8 nucleotides agree with TRBD1. Material: CD4+ T cells sorted from PBMCs, obtained 23 to 25 months after vaccination. This sequence was found in a man aged 45-69 years who received an inactivated influenza vaccine. CDR3 sequence: CASSWDRQGTYTF. The CDR3 DNA sequence: TGTGCCAGCAGTTGGGACAGGCAAGGAACCTACACCTTC.